This TCR beta chain was recorded in a study of blood T cells in healthy people across ages. On this clonotype itself: Antigen specificity is unknown.

Germline V gene lookup returns CDR1 SGHRS and CDR2 YFSETQ. Trimming shortened V by 7 bases and J by 0 bases, and 13 bases separated the two germline ends. The CDR3 has 15 residues. Study-wide points: The recorded TCR beta diversity per million T cells decreased in a roughly linear manner with age.

PCR was performed a second time for roughly 7 to 12 cycles using a sample-barcoded 5' primer and a J-beta primer mix. TCRdb processed the 5' RACE reads anew with MiXCR; each CDR3 protein has one entry. This table holds some 900,000 distinct CDR3 sequences, around 28% found once. The rearrangement links TRBV5-1 to TRBJ2-2, with a weak D call TRBD1 (5 bases). The source of this sequence is a woman over 75 in good health. The sample comprised blood. This CDR3 is CASSLKQANTGELFF. The CDR3 DNA reads as TGCGCCAGCTCCTTGAAACAGGCGAACACCGGGGAGCTGTTTTTT.